The T cell receptor beta chain described here comes from a study of graft-versus-host responses after intestinal transplantation. Study-wide background: Recipients across the board were started on anti-thymocyte globulin induction, then kept on tacrolimus and steroids for 2 to 4 years.

As concerns this clone: Antigen unknown.

Using immunoSEQ multiplex PCR, the repertoire was profiled, and TCRdb retains in-frame clones only, with some absent. The sample shows 25,000 to 30,000 clones, around 94% of them seen only once. CDR1 SGHAT and CDR2 FQNNGV come from the germline V gene. The length of the CDR3 is 16 residues. V was pared by 3 bases and J by 4 bases, with 13 bases between. Whole-study results and caveats: Investigators detected GvH clones in recipient marrow, with some emerging earlier in ileum or blood. The study associated peak circulating GvH clone levels with early post-transplant HvG declines.

The sequencing used PBMCs, collected 30 days after intestinal transplant. This receptor was obtained from a human patient who received an intestinal transplant, so some T cells may come from the graft donor. The chain recombines TRBV11-2 with TRBJ1-6, with a weak D call TRBD1 (5 bases). The CDR3 nucleotides read TGTGCCAGCAGCTTGGGACCAGGGTTGTATAATTCACCCCTCCACTTT. Residues: CASSLGPGLYNSPLHF.